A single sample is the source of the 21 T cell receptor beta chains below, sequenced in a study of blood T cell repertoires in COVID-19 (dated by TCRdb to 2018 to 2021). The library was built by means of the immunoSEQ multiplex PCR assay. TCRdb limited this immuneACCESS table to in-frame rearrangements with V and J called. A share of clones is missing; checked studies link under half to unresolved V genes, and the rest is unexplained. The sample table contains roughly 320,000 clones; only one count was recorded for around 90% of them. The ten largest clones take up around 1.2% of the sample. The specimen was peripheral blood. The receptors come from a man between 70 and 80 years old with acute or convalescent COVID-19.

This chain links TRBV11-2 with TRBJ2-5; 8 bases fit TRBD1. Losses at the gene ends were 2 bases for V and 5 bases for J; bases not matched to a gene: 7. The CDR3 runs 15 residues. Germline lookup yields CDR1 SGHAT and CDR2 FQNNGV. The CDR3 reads CASSLSGQGRETQYF. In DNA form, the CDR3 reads TGTGCCAGCAGCTTAAGCGGACAGGGTCGGGAGACCCAGTACTTC.

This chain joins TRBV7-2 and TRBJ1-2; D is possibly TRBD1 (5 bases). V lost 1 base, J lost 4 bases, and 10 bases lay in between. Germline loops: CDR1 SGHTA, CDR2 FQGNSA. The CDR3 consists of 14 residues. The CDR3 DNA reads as TGTGCCAGCAGCTTAGAGGGGTTTGGCTATGGCTACACCTTC. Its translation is CASSLEGFGYGYTF.

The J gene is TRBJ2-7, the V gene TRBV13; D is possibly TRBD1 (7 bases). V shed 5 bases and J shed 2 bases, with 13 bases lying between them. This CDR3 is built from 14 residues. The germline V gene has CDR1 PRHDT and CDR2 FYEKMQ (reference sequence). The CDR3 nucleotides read TGTGCCAGCAGCGAGACAGGGAGGCCCTACGAGCAGTACTTC. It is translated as CASSETGRPYEQYF.

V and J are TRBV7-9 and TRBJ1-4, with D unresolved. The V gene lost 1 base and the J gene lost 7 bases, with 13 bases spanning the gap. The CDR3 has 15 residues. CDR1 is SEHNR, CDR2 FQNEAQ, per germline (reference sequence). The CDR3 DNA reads TGTGCCAGCAGCTTAGGTGCCGGGATTCGTGAAAAACTGTTTTTT. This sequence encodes CASSLGAGIREKLFF. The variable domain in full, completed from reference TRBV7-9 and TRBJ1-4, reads DTGVSQNPRHKITKRGQNVTFRCDPISEHNRLYWYRQTLGQGPEFLTYFQNEAQLEKSRLLSDRFSAERPKGSFSTLEIQRTEQGDSAMYLCASSLGAGIREKLFFGSGTQLSVL.

CDR3 coding DNA: TGTGCCAGTAGTATATCCGACAGCAGCTCTGGGGCCAACGTCCTGACTTTC. This codes for CASSISDSSSGANVLTF. The V and J genes are TRBV19 and TRBJ2-6, with a tentative D call TRBD1 (5 bases). Germline V gives CDR1 LNHDA, CDR2 SQIVND (reference sequence). Trimming shortened V by 2 bases and J by 0 bases, and 11 bases separated the two germline ends. The CDR3 runs to 17 residues.

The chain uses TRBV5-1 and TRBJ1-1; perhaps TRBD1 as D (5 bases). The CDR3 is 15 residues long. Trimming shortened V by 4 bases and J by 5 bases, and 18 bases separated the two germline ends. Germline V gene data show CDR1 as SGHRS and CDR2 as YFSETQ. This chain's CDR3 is CASSDPIRARTEAFF. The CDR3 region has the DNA TGCGCCAGCAGCGATCCTATCAGGGCCCGTACTGAAGCTTTCTTT.

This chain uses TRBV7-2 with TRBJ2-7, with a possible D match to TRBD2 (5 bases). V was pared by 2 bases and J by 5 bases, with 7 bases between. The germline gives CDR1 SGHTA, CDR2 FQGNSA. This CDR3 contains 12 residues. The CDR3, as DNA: TGTGCCAGCAGCTTATTCGGGAACGAGCAGTACTTC. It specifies CASSLFGNEQYF. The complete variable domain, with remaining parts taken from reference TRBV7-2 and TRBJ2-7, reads GAGVSQSPSNKVTEKGKDVELRCDPISGHTALYWYRQSLGQGLEFLIYFQGNSAPDKSGLPSDRFSAERTGGSVSTLTIQRTQQEDSAVYLCASSLFGNEQYFGPGTRLTVT.

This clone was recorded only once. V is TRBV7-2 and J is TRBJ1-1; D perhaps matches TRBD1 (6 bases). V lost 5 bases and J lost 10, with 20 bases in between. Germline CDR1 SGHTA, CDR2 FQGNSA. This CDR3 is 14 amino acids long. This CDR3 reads CASSRRGNAIRAFF. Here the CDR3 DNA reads TGTGCCAGCAGCCGCAGGGGAAACGCTATAAGAGCTTTCTTT.

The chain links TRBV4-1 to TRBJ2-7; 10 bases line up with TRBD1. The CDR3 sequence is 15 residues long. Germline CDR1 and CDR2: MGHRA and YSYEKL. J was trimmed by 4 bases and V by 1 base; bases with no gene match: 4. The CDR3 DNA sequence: TGCGCCAGCAGCCAAGGACAGGGGGCGCGATACGAGCAGTACTTC. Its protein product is CASSQGQGARYEQYF.

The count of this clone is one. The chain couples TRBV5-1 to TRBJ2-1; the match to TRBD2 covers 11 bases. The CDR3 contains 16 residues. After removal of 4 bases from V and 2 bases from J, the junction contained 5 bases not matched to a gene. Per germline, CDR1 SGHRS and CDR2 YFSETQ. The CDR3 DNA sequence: TGCGCCAGCAGCGCCCAGACTAGCGGGACCTACAATGAGCAGTTCTTC. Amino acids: CASSAQTSGTYNEQFF. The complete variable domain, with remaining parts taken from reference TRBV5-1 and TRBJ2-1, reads KAGVTQTPRYLIKTRGQQVTLSCSPISGHRSVSWYQQTPGQGLQFLFEYFSETQRNKGNFPGRFSGRQFSNSRSEMNVSTLELGDSALYLCASSAQTSGTYNEQFFGPGTRLTVL.

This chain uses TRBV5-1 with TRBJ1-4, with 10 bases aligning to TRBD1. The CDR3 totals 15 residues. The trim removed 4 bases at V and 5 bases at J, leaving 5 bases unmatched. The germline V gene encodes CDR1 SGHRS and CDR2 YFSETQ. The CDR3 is CASSPGQGGNEKLFF. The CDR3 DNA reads TGCGCCAGCAGCCCCGGACAGGGGGGGAATGAAAAACTGTTTTTT.

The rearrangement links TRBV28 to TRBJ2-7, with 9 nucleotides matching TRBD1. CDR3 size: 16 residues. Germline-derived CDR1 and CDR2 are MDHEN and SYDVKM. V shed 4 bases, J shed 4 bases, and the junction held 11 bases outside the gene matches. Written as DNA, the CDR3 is TGTGCCAGCAGTTCGACGGGACAGGGACCACCTTACGAGCAGTACTTC. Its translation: CASSSTGQGPPYEQYF.

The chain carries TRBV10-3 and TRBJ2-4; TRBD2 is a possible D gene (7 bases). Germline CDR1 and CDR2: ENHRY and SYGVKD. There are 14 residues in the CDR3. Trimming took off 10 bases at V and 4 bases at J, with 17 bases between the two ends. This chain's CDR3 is CATGGAGPKNIQYF. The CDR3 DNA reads TGTGCCACTGGGGGGGCGGGACCTAAAAACATTCAGTACTTC.

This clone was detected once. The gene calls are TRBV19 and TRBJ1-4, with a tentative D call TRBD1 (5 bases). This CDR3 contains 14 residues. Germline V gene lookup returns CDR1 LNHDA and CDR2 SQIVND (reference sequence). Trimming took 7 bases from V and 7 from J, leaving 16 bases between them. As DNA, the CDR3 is TGTGCCAGTACTGGCGGGGGATTCCGTGAAAAACTGTTTTTT. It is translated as CASTGGGFREKLFF.

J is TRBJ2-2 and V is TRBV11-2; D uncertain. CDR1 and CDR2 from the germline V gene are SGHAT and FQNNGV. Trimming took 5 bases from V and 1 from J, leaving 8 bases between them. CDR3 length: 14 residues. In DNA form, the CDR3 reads TGTGCCAGCAGCCGATCGGGGAACACCGGGGAGCTGTTTTTT. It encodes CASSRSGNTGELFF.

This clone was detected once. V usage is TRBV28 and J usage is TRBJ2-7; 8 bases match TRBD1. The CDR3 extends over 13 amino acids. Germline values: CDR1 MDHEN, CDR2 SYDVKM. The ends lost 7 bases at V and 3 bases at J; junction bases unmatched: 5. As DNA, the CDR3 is TGTGCCAGCAATGCGGGACAGGACTACGAGCAGTACTTC. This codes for CASNAGQDYEQYF.

The CDR3 DNA is TGCGCCAGCAGCTTCTCCCTAGCGGGGGGCGGGGAGACCCAGTACTTC. It yields the protein CASSFSLAGGGETQYF. J is TRBJ2-5 and V is TRBV5-1; 11 nucleotides line up with TRBD2. Trimming removed 2 bases from V and 5 bases from J; junction bases left unmatched: 8. This CDR3 region has 16 residues. CDR1 SGHRS and CDR2 YFSETQ come from the germline V gene.

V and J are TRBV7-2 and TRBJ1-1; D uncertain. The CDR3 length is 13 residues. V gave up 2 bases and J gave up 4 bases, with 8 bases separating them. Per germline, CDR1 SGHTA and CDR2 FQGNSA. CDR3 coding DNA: TGTGCCAGCAGCTTATCCTCGGGCACTGAAGCTTTCTTT. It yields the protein CASSLSSGTEAFF.

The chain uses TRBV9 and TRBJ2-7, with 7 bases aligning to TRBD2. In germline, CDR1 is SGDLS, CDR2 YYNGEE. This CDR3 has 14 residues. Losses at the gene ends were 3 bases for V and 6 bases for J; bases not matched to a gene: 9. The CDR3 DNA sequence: TGTGCCAGCAGCGCTAATCTACTAGCGTCCGAGCAGTACTTC. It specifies CASSANLLASEQYF.

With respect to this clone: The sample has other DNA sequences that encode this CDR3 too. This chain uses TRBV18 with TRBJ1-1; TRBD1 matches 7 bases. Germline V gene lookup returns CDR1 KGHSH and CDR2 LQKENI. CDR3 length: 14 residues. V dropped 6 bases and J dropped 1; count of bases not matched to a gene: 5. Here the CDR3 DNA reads TGTGCCAGCTCCCCCGGGACAGAGAACACTGAAGCTTTCTTT. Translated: CASSPGTENTEAFF.

For the CDR3, the DNA is TGTGCCAGCAGCCAATTATTCAGCGGGAAAAGCAACGAGCAGTACTTC. It codes for CASSQLFSGKSNEQYF. The V and J genes are TRBV14 and TRBJ2-7, with 7 bases aligning to TRBD2. The germline V gene has CDR1 SGHDN and CDR2 FVKESK. The V gene end was trimmed by 2 bases and the J gene end by 5 bases; junction bases not matched to a gene: 12. This CDR3 is 16 amino acids long.